This T cell receptor (beta chain) was sequenced in a study of blood T cell repertoires in COVID-19. Profiling relied on immunoSEQ multiplex PCR, and the TCRdb table lists in-frame clones only, not all of them. The sample contains 220,000 or so clones, about 81% of which appear only once. Germline CDR1 SGHTS, CDR2 YDEGEE. Trimming cost V 4 bases and J 3 bases, with 10 bases left between them. CDR3 length equals 13 residues. Sequencing was performed on peripheral blood. The TCR sequence derives from a woman older than 75 with COVID-19, enrolled during active disease. This chain joins TRBV5-8 and TRBJ1-1; D is possibly TRBD1 (5 bases). The CDR3 DNA follows: TGTGCCAGCAGCCCCTGGGGGGACACTGAAGCTTTCTTT. It specifies CASSPWGDTEAFF.